Following are 21 T cell receptor beta chains from one sample sequenced in a study of CD8 T cells in ankylosing spondylitis. Findings and limits, study-wide: For ankylosing spondylitis blood, a TCR beta motif of seven to nine highly homologous variants appeared characteristic.

A single record per CDR3 protein comes from TCRdb applying MiXCR to the 5' RACE reads. The repertoire holds some 130,000 distinct CDR3 sequences, with roughly 15% as singletons. Antigens of these TCRs are unknown. Sequencing was done on a sample of blood, either unsorted or a sorted T cell fraction (not recorded which). Every receptor here comes from a male donor with ankylosing spondylitis.

The chain employs TRBV20-1 and TRBJ2-7, with TRBD2 matching 8 bases. The CDR3 sequence is 17 residues long. Germline trimming cut 5 bases from V and 2 bases from J; bases unmatched to any gene: 17. The germline V gene has CDR1 DFQATT and CDR2 SNEGSKA (reference sequence). This chain's CDR3 is CSAPVQGAGGPPYEQYF. In DNA form, the CDR3 reads TGCAGTGCTCCAGTCCAGGGCGCGGGAGGCCCCCCCTACGAGCAGTACTTC.

This chain links TRBV20-1 with TRBJ2-6; D unresolved. V shed 3 bases and J shed 0 bases, with 6 bases lying between them. The CDR3 extends over 14 amino acids. Germline loops: CDR1 DFQATT, CDR2 SNEGSKA (reference sequence). In DNA form, the CDR3 reads TGCAGTGCTAGTCTGGGCTCTGGGGCCAACGTCCTGACTTTC. Encoded protein: CSASLGSGANVLTF.

This clonotype was found a few times. V is TRBV20-1 and J is TRBJ2-3; weak D call: TRBD2 (6 bases). Germline V lookup: CDR1 DFQATT, CDR2 SNEGSKA (reference sequence). V was shortened by 4 bases and J by 1 base, with 12 bases between the two germline ends. The CDR3 runs 14 residues. CDR3 coding DNA: TGCAGTGCTACCGGGACTCTACGCACAGATACGCAGTATTTT. Its translation is CSATGTLRTDTQYF.

This sequence joins TRBV4-1 and TRBJ1-1; no firm D call. Trimming pared 4 bases from V and 3 bases from J, leaving 12 bases between. The CDR3 runs to 14 residues. Germline CDR1 and CDR2: MGHRA and YSYEKL. The DNA for the CDR3 is TGCGCCAGCAGCCGCGGGGTGTGGGACACTGAAGCTTTCTTT. Protein sequence: CASSRGVWDTEAFF.

This clonotype was detected a few times. This rearrangement joins TRBV3-1 to TRBJ2-5; 7 bases map to TRBD2. This CDR3 comprises 15 residues. The V segment lost 1 base and the J segment 2 bases; nucleotides outside the gene matches: 4. CDR1 and CDR2 (germline): LGHDT, YNNKEL (reference sequence). The CDR3 spells CASSQGLAVQETQYF. In DNA form, the CDR3 reads TGTGCCAGCAGCCAAGGGCTAGCGGTACAAGAGACCCAGTACTTC.

The table lists this clonotype with a few counts. V gene TRBV6-4 combines with J gene TRBJ2-1; the match to TRBD1 covers 8 bases. From germline, CDR1 is MRHNA and CDR2 SNTAGT. The trim removed 4 bases at V and 9 bases at J, leaving 5 bases unmatched. This CDR3 has 13 residues. DNA for the CDR3: TGTGCCAGCAGTGCGAGACAGGGGACTGAGCAGTTCTTC. Translating gives CASSARQGTEQFF.

On this clonotype itself: Mismatch with germline at one junction end may stem from a read error. The chain is built from TRBV12-3 or TRBV12-4 and TRBJ2-3, with D uncertain. CDR3 size: 17 residues. As DNA, the CDR3 is TGTCCCAGCAGTTTAGGCTATGGGCACTTCGGGACAGATACGCAGTATTTT. This translates into CPSSLGYGHFGTDTQYF.

This clonotype was seen more than once but under ten times. The rearrangement joins TRBV11-1 to TRBJ2-1, with 8 bases fitting TRBD1. Looked up from germline, CDR1 is SGHAT and CDR2 is FQDESV (reference sequence). V was clipped by 5 bases and J by 8 bases; unmatched bases: 20. There are 18 residues in the CDR3. CDR3 sequence: CASSEQRQGQGLLDEQFF. CDR3 DNA: TGTGCCAGCAGCGAACAACGGCAAGGACAGGGTCTTTTGGATGAGCAGTTCTTC.

This clonotype showed up just a few times. V and J are TRBV11-2 and TRBJ2-7, with D possibly matching TRBD2 (6 bases). Germline CDR1 SGHAT, CDR2 FQNNGV. The CDR3 totals 14 residues. Deletions cut 5 bases from V and 6 bases from J, with 17 bases between. This CDR3 is CASSPGRNPIEQYF. The CDR3 nucleotides read TGTGCCAGCAGCCCCGGGAGAAACCCGATCGAGCAGTACTTC.

V and J are TRBV27 and TRBJ2-1; 9 nucleotides agree with TRBD1. V gave up 4 bases and J gave up 12 bases; unmatched junction bases: 4. Germline V gene sequence: CDR1 MNHEY, CDR2 SMNVEV (reference sequence). The CDR3 extends over 12 amino acids. The CDR3 sequence is CASSSLDRGQFF. The CDR3 DNA reads as TGTGCCAGCAGTTCCCTGGACAGGGGGCAGTTCTTC.

V gene TRBV5-1 combines with J gene TRBJ2-1; TRBD2 aligns across 7 bases. This CDR3 has 13 amino acids. Germline loops: CDR1 SGHRS, CDR2 YFSETQ. The V segment lost 4 bases and the J segment 8 bases; nucleotides outside the gene matches: 6. The CDR3 nucleotides are TGCGCCAGCAGCCCCCGACTAGCCTATGAGCAGTTCTTC. Translation gives CASSPRLAYEQFF.

The rearrangement uses TRBV25-1 and TRBJ2-1; D perhaps matches TRBD2 (5 bases). The CDR3 is 15 amino acids. From germline, CDR1 is MGHDK and CDR2 SYGVNS. Trimming took 3 bases from V and 2 from J, leaving 11 bases between them. CDR3 DNA: TGTGCCAGCAGTGACTGGGGTAGCGCCTACAATGAGCAGTTCTTC. Translated, it gives CASSDWGSAYNEQFF.

This clonotype appeared a few times. V and J are TRBV12-3 or TRBV12-4 and TRBJ1-6; 7 bases match TRBD1. Trimming took 5 bases from V and 9 from J; bases not matched to a gene: 7. The CDR3 is 14 residues long. CDR3 DNA sequence: TGTGCCAGCAGTCCGACAGGGTTCGGTTCACCCCTCCACTTT. Its protein product is CASSPTGFGSPLHF.

V gene TRBV11-3 combines with J gene TRBJ2-2, with D perhaps TRBD1 (5 bases). CDR1 SGHNT and CDR2 YENEEA come from the germline V gene. There are 15 residues in the CDR3. Trimming left V 1 base short and J 4 bases short, with 10 bases between. CDR3 in DNA: TGTGCCAGCAGCTTAGCCAGGGTGGGCACCGGGGAGCTGTTTTTT. This encodes CASSLARVGTGELFF.

In this sample, this clonotype turned up a few times. The J gene is TRBJ2-5, the V gene TRBV9; the match to TRBD1 covers 8 bases. Germline V gives CDR1 SGDLS, CDR2 YYNGEE. The CDR3 is made up of 14 amino acids. Trimming cost V 3 bases and J 2 bases; bases outside gene matches: 3. CDR3 loop: CASSGGQAQETQYF. As DNA, the CDR3 is TGTGCCAGCAGCGGGGGACAGGCTCAAGAGACCCAGTACTTC.

This clonotype appeared a few times. The genes are TRBV7-2 and TRBJ2-1, with unresolved D. Germline loops: CDR1 SGHTA, CDR2 FQGNSA. Trimming removed 4 bases at V and 3 bases at J, with 16 bases between. This CDR3 is built from 16 residues. CDR3 region: CASSWLPSIGYNEQFF. The CDR3, as DNA: TGTGCCAGCAGCTGGCTCCCCTCAATAGGCTACAATGAGCAGTTCTTC.

The gene calls are TRBV9 and TRBJ1-5, with a tentative D call TRBD1 (6 bases). Trimming removed 3 bases from V and 5 bases from J, with 12 bases in between. Germline V CDR1 and CDR2: SGDLS, YYNGEE. The CDR3 contains 14 residues. DNA for the CDR3: TGTGCCAGCAGCGGACAGGATTTGGATCAGCCCCAGCATTTT. As protein: CASSGQDLDQPQHF.

The CDR3 is CASSFAGNNEQFF. The CDR3 DNA reads as TGTGCCAGCAGCTTTGCGGGAAACAATGAGCAGTTCTTC. The chain uses TRBV5-6 and TRBJ2-1, with a weak D call TRBD2 (6 bases). The CDR3 is 13 amino acids. Trimming left V 2 bases short and J 5 bases short, with 8 bases between. CDR1 and CDR2 (germline): SGHDT, YYEEEE.

This clonotype was recorded a few times. This chain connects TRBV12-3 or TRBV12-4 to TRBJ1-5, with D uncertain. The CDR3 contains 14 residues. Deletions cut 5 bases from V and 1 base from J, with 9 bases between. CDR3 DNA: TGTGCCAGCAGTCCCGGACGGAGCAATCAGCCCCAGCATTTT. It specifies CASSPGRSNQPQHF.

This clonotype was observed once. This chain links TRBV20-1 with TRBJ2-7; D is unresolved. Germline V gene sequence: CDR1 DFQATT, CDR2 SNEGSKA (reference sequence). The length of the CDR3 is 14 residues. V was cut by 3 bases and J by 0 bases, with 12 bases left in between. The CDR3 spells CSASTSLVSYEQYF. CDR3 nucleotides: TGCAGTGCTAGTACCTCCTTGGTCTCCTACGAGCAGTACTTC.

The genes are TRBV7-6 and TRBJ2-3; possibly TRBD1 for D (6 bases). This CDR3 is built from 14 residues. Trimming took off 3 bases at V and 3 bases at J, with 10 bases between the two ends. Germline CDR1 SGHVS, CDR2 FNYEAQ. The CDR3, as DNA: TGTGCCAGCAGCTTTTGGCAGGGGACAGATACGCAGTATTTT. This codes for CASSFWQGTDTQYF.